This T cell receptor (beta chain) emerged from a study of shared clonotypes between healthy human individuals. Study observations and caveats: In this cohort, only blood was sampled, and tissue repertoires likely differ. At large depth, rarefaction still showed sorted-subset sequencing to be incomplete.

For this clone: Its antigen remains unidentified.

The deep-level immunoSEQ assay was used. The data were produced by immunoSEQ multiplex PCR, yet TCRdb's version contains in-frame clones alone and is incomplete. The data contain roughly 2.5 million clones, approximately 92% of them seen just once; the ten biggest clones take up over 0.12%. Trimming took 2 bases from V and 7 from J; bases not matched to a gene: 16. Germline loops: CDR1 MNHEY, CDR2 SMNVEV (reference sequence). The CDR3 consists of 17 residues. The clonotype originates from a man aged 18 to 29 in good health. The V call is TRBV27, the J call TRBJ2-7; the match to TRBD1 covers 8 bases. The source material was naive CD4+ T cells sorted from blood. The subset was: CD45RA+ positively selected. The CDR3 here is CASSLGVGGTGQGEQYF. CDR3 nucleotide sequence: TGTGCCAGCAGTTTAGGCGTAGGGGGGACAGGACAGGGAGAGCAGTACTTC.